This T cell receptor (beta chain) was profiled in a study of PD-1 blockade in classical Hodgkin lymphoma (TCRdb year 2020). For the wider study: Nivolumab dosing was 3 mg/kg intravenously every 2 weeks, continuing until either disease progression or unacceptable toxicity. The study used TCR beta sequencing and CyTOF to define a peripheral blood immune signature of response to PD-1 blockade in classical Hodgkin lymphoma. General conclusions and limits of the study: The study was restricted to a single clinical trial cohort, and the causes of repertoire differences, possibly disease activity or prior therapy, were left undefined. Baseline TCR diversity was reported as lower in newly diagnosed patients than in healthy donors, and lower still in relapsed/refractory patients. By C4D1, a significant rise was seen in CD4+ TCR diversity but not in CD8+ TCR diversity (p=0.0027 vs p=0.16), and the rise was most apparent among complete responders (p=0.02). Trial patients achieving complete response had baseline diversity similar to newly diagnosed patients, whereas partial responders and progressors had significantly lower diversity. Lower diversity was observed in patients in whom nivolumab was started less than 1 year after ASCT, and these patients were excluded from later analyses so that confounding by immune reconstitution would be avoided.

Remarks on this clone: Its target antigen remains unknown. Base-call qualities are not available, and no considerably larger clone is one nucleotide away.

The intended sense of this specimen's time point label: cycle 2 day 1 (C2D1) of nivolumab. Relapse after autologous stem cell transplantation had occurred in all trial patients, and cohorts A, B and C were distinguished by prior brentuximab vedotin exposure. The trial cohort included 45 to 65 patients with relapsed/refractory classical Hodgkin lymphoma, and each patient had a best overall response of complete response, partial response or progressive disease. In the multi-cohort phase II CheckMate 205 trial, trial patients received single-agent nivolumab. An independent review committee assessed best overall response by applying the 2007 International Working Group response criteria. Trial PBMCs were collected immediately before nivolumab initiation (C1D1) and during therapy at cycle 2 day 1 and cycle 4 day 1. Peripheral blood was collected in 8 mL Vacutainer Cell Preparation Tubes, from which PBMCs were isolated by centrifugation and then cryopreserved.

There are 15 amino acids in the CDR3, from cysteine to phenylalanine inclusive. Left in the record is the CDR3 DNA by itself, 45 bases read in frame from the first base. Compared with germline, V lacks 4 bases and J lacks 4 bases; bases without a gene match: 6. CDR1 and CDR2 are read off the germline V gene as MDHEN and SYDVKM. Genomic DNA was isolated using the Qiagen DNeasy kit from unsorted PBMCs as well as from negatively selected CD4+ and CD8+ fractions. TCR beta CDR3 regions were amplified by immunoSEQ multiplex PCR using primers annealing to V and J segments. A synthetic immune receptor repertoire was used to minimize amplification bias, and remaining bias was computationally removed after sequencing. In the paper's pipeline: Custom Python scripts were used to quantify repertoire diversity as the Shannon entropy index. The unsorted, CD4+ and CD8+ repertoires were each analyzed separately, with the exception of combined analyses, where CD4+ and CD8+ sequences were merged in silico. Clonal expansion was defined as at least a 2-fold frequency increase after treatment relative to C1D1, with a pseudocount of 0.5 for undetected baseline clones. Clones with 0 or 1 copy at C1D1 were defined as singleton clones, while clones with 2 or more copies were defined as non-singleton clones. Clones expanded in unsorted samples were annotated as CD4+, CD8+ or unknown by matching protein sequences in sorted samples from the same patient. Wilcoxon tests on paired samples were used to test changes in diversity from C1D1 to C4D1. Not all clones reach the TCRdb copy of this immuneACCESS table, which keeps in-frame sequences only. Checked studies attribute under half of the gap to unresolved V genes and leave the rest unexplained. The D gene and trimming were derived from the DNA, and the V and J assignments and clone size from that table. This sample is represented by about 110,000 clones; 89% of them were singletons. About 20% of the sample is in the top ten clones.

Sequencing was performed on peripheral blood mononuclear cells (PBMCs), taken before the second cycle of nivolumab. This clonotype was obtained from a human donor with classical Hodgkin lymphoma. The rearranged chain carries TRBV28 and TRBJ1-2, and 10 bases in between align with TRBD1. The CDR3 reads CASSSTGGPFYGYTF. The nucleotides read TGTGCCAGCAGTTCGACAGGGGGCCCCTTCTATGGCTACACCTTC.